This T cell receptor (beta chain) was sequenced in a study of beta chain features in type 1 diabetes. General study points: People with Type 1 diabetes carried modestly yet significantly shorter TCRB CDR3s in all four CD4+ subsets.

CDR1 is SEHNR and CDR2 is FQNEAQ in the germline V gene (reference sequence). Trimming pared 5 bases from V and 9 bases from J, leaving 17 bases between. This CDR3 contains 14 residues. On this clone: The antigen is undetermined.

Expressed TCRB transcripts were sequenced after all isolated RNA was converted to cDNA. Some clones are missing from TCRdb's copy, which holds only in-frame ones; the method was immunoSEQ multiplex PCR. The table has a few hundred thousand clones, approximately 15% seen once. Sequencing was done on a sample of naive CD4+ T cells from blood. The chain carries TRBV7-9 and TRBJ2-4; the D gene is possibly TRBD2 (5 bases). This TCR was sampled from a man aged 30 to 45 with type 1 diabetes. In nucleotides, the CDR3 is TGTGCCAGCAGCCCACCGACTATATTGGCCATTCAGTACTTC. It codes for CASSPPTILAIQYF.